This TCR beta chain was sequenced during a study of blood T cell repertoires in COVID-19. Study-level information: Samples of COVID-19 (acute and convalescent) were obtained from the United States, Italy and Spain.

TCRdb keeps only in-frame clones here, not all; method: immunoSEQ multiplex PCR. The sample holds under 300,000 clones; roughly 81% are singletons and the top ten take under 4.5%. The germline CDR1 and CDR2 sequences are LGHDT and YNNKEL (reference sequence). The CDR3 sequence is 16 residues long. Trimming took off 2 bases at V and 0 bases at J, with 12 bases between the two ends. The sequencing input was peripheral blood. The chain employs TRBV3-1 (or the pseudogene TRBV3-2) and TRBJ2-3; TRBD1 is a possible D gene (5 bases). This TCR derives from a man between 45 and 60 years old with acute or convalescent COVID-19. The chain's CDR3 is CASSQSSGISTDTQYF. The DNA of the CDR3 is TGTGCCAGCAGCCAAAGCTCAGGGATCAGCACAGATACGCAGTATTTT.